This T cell receptor (beta chain) comes out of a study of blood T cell repertoires in COVID-19 (dated by TCRdb to 2020 to 2022). Background on the whole study: Collaborator samples came from the United States, Italy and Spain and covered acute and convalescent phases of COVID-19. Where available, HLA class I and class II types were obtained from metadata supplied by the sample provider rather than from assay-based typing. The samples were drawn from the first 160 participants of the ongoing ImmuneRACE study and from 950 to 1,500 subjects provided by 6 global collaborators. Deeply sampled blood TCRbeta repertoires from subjects exposed to, actively infected with, or recovered from COVID-19 were included in the dataset. The repertoires were made available in a free public database intended to serve as a resource for research on the immune response to SARS-CoV-2. Nearly every sample came with metadata listing a de-identified subject ID, COVID-19 status, age in years and sex. The material from the prospective study consisted of cDNA or gDNA derived from T cells, B-cell-depleted T cells, or PBMCs. General conclusions and limits of the study: Clinical and demographic metadata were provided uncurated, with the amount varying by source and participant.

A remark on this clone: The specificity of this receptor is unknown. No qualities accompany the bases; no much larger clone lies one base away.

At the junction V is shortened by 4 bases and J by 2 bases, with 18 bases in between. Measured from the cysteine to the phenylalanine, the CDR3 is 16 residues long. CDR3 DNA only is kept here, 48 bases in frame from base 1. The germline V gene encodes CDR1 LGHNA and CDR2 YNFKEQ. TCRbeta CDR3 regions were amplified from genomic DNA using the immunoSEQ Assay, a bias-controlled multiplex PCR. The paper's processing steps were these. The number of nucleated cells in each sample was estimated by amplification of reference gene primers within the assay. To quantify the absolute abundance of each unique TCRbeta CDR3 rearrangement, sequence reads were collapsed and filtered. Productive Simpson clonality was computed per sample as the square root of Simpson's diversity index over productive rearrangements. TCRdb carries this immuneACCESS record with in-frame sequences only. Its versions omit some clonotypes, under half of them owing to an unresolved V gene in the studies checked, with the rest unexplained. For V, J and clone size, that table is used; D and trimming come from the DNA. The sample table lists about 200,000 clones, about 86% of them with a count of one. The ten top clones hold 3.5% to 4% of the sample.

Participants in the prospective study were aged about 18 to 100 years, lived in under 30 United States geographic areas, and enrolled through a virtual design. In the prospective study, participants were assigned to cohorts based on the clinical history participants reported in a screening survey and a study questionnaire. Each participant in the prospective study had whole blood, serum and a nasopharyngeal or oropharyngeal swab collected by mobile phlebotomists. Prospective study participants could optionally give additional blood draws and questionnaires over an approximately 2-month period. Blood samples from the prospective study were shipped frozen or at room temperature prior to DNA extraction.

The sequence links TRBV4-2 to TRBJ2-7, and the D gene may be TRBD1, 5 bases matching. Material for sequencing was PBMCs or T cells enriched from blood (not recorded which). This receptor was obtained from a woman aged 40 to 49 with acute COVID-19. This receptor has the CDR3 CASSLSRGARTYEQYF. Here is the DNA: TGTGCCAGCAGCCTCTCTAGGGGCGCCCGAACCTACGAGCAGTACTTC.